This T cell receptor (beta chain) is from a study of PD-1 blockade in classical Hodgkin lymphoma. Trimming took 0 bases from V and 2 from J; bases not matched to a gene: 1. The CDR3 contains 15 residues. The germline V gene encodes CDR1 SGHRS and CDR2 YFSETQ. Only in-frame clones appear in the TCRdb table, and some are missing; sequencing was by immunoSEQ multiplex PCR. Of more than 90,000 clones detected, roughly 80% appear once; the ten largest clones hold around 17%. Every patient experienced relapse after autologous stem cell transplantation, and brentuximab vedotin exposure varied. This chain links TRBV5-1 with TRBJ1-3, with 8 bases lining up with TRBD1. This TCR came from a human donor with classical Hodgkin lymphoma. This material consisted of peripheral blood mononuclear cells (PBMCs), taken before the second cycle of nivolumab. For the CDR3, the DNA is TGCGCCAGCAGCTTGGGCAGGGGGCCTGGAAACACCATATATTTT. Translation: CASSLGRGPGNTIYF.